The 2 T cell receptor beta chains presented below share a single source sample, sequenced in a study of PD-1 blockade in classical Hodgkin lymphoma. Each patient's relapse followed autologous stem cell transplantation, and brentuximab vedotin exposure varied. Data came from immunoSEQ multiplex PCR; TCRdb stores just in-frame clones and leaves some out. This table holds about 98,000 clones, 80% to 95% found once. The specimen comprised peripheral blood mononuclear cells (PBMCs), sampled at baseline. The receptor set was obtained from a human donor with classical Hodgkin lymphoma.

This chain's CDR3 is CASSSGTEILNTEAFF. The DNA for the CDR3 is TGTGCCAGCAGTTCCGGGACAGAGATCTTGAACACTGAAGCTTTCTTT. V gene TRBV28 combines with J gene TRBJ1-1, with 7 bases matching TRBD1. Germline trimming cut 4 bases from V and 0 bases from J; bases unmatched to any gene: 8. In germline, CDR1 is MDHEN, CDR2 SYDVKM. The CDR3 spans 16 residues.

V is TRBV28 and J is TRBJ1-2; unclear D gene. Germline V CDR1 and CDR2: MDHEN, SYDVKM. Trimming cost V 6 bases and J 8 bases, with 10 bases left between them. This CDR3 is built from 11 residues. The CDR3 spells CASSLAGGYTF. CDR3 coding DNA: TGTGCCAGCAGCCTCGCTGGGGGCTACACCTTC.